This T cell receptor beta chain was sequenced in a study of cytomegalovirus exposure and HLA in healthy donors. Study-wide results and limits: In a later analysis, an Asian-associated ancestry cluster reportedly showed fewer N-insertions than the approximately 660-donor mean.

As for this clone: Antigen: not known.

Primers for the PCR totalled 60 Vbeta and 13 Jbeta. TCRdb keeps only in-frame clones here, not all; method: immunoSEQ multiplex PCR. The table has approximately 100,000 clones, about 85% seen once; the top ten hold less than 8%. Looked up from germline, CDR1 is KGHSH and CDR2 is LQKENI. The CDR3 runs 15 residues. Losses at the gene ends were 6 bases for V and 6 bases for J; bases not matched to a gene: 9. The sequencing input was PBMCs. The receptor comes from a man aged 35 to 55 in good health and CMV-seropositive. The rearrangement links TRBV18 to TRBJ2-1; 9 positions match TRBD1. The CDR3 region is CASSEKQGAFNEQFF. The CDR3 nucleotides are TGTGCCAGCTCCGAAAAACAGGGGGCTTTCAATGAGCAGTTCTTC.